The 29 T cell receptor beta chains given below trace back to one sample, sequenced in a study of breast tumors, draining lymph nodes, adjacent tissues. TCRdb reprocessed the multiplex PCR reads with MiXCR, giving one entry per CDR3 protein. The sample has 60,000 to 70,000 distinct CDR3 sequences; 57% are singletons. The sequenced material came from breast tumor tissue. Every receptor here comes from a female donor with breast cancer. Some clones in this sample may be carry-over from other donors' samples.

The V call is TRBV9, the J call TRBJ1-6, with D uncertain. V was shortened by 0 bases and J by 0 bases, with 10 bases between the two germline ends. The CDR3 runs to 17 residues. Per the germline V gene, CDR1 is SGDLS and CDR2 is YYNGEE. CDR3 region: CASSVGQLCSYNSPLHF. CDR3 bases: TGTGCCAGCAGCGTAGGGCAGCTGTGCTCCTATAATTCACCCCTCCACTTT.

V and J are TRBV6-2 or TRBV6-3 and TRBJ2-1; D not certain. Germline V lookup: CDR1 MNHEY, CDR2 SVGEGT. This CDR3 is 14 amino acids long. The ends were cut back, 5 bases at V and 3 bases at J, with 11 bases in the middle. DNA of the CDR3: TGTGCCAGCAGTCCCAGCGAACACTACAATGAGCAGTTCTTC. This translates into CASSPSEHYNEQFF.

CDR3 sequence: CASRLRGNEKLFF. The CDR3 region has the DNA TGTGCCAGCAGGCTGCGGGGAAATGAAAAACTGTTTTTT. The genes are TRBV6-5 and TRBJ1-4; D not resolved. Germline V lookup: CDR1 MNHEY, CDR2 SVGAGI. Trimming stripped 6 bases from V and 5 bases from J, with 10 bases between. The CDR3 has 13 residues.

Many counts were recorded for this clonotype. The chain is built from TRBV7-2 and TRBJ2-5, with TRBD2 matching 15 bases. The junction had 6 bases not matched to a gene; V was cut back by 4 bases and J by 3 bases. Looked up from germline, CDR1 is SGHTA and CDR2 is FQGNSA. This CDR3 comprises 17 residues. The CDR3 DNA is TGTGCCAGCAGCTACCCCGGACTAGCGGGAGGGAAAGAGACCCAGTACTTC. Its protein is CASSYPGLAGGKETQYF. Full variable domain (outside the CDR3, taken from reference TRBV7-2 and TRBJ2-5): GAGVSQSPSNKVTEKGKDVELRCDPISGHTALYWYRQSLGQGLEFLIYFQGNSAPDKSGLPSDRFSAERTGGSVSTLTIQRTQQEDSAVYLCASSYPGLAGGKETQYFGPGTRLLVL.

CDR3 DNA: TGTGCCAGCAGCTTGACTAGCGCCAACAATGAGCAGTTCTTC. This encodes CASSLTSANNEQFF. This chain joins TRBV7-3 and TRBJ2-1, with 8 positions matching TRBD2. CDR3 length: 14 amino acids. Germline CDR1 is SGHTA and CDR2 is FQGTGA. The V and J ends lost 3 bases and 5 bases, in that order; junction bases with no gene match: 3.

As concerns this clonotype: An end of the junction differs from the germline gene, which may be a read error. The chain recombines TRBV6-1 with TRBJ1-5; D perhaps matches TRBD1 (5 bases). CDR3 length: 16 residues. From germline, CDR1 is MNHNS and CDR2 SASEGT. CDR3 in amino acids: CASSQADRPGGRPQHF. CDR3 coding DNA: TGTGCCAGCAGTCAAGCGGACCGGCCGGGGGGGAGGCCCCAGCATTTT.

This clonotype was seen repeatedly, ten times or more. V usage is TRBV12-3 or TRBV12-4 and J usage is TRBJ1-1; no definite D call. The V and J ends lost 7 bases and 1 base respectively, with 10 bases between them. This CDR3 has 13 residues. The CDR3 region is CASTQFRNTEAFF. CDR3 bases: TGTGCCAGCACTCAATTTCGGAACACTGAAGCTTTCTTT.

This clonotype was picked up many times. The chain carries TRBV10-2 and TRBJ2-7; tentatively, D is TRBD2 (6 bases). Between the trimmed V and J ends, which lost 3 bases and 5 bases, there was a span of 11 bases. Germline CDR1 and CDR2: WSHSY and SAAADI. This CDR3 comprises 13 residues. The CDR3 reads CASSERLGHEQYF. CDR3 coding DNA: TGCGCCAGCAGTGAAAGACTAGGCCACGAGCAGTACTTC.

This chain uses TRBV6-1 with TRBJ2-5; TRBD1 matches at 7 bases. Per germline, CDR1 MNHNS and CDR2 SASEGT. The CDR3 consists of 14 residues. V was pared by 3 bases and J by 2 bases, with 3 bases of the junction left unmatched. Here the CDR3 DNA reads TGTGCCAGCAGTGAGACAGGGTTTCAAGAGACCCAGTACTTC. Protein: CASSETGFQETQYF.

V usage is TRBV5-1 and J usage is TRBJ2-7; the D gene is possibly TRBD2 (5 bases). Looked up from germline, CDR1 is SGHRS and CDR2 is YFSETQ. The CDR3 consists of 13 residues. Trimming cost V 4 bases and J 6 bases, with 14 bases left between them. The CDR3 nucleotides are TGCGCCAGCAGCGTGGGAGCTTCCGGCGAGCAGTACTTC. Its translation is CASSVGASGEQYF.

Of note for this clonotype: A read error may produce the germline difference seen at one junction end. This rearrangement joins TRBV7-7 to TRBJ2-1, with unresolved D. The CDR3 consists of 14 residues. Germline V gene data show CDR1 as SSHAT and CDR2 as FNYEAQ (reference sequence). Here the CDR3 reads CASSLGPDVVEQFF. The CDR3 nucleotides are TGTGCTAGCAGCTTAGGGCCCGATGTAGTGGAGCAGTTCTTC.

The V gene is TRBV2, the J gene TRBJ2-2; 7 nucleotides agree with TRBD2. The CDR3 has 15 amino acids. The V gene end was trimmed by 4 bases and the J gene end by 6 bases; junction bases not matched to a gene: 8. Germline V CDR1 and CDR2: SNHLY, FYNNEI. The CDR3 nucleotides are TGTGCCAGCAGTGCCGGGGAGGGTGAGTCCGGGGAGCTGTTTTTT. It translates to CASSAGEGESGELFF.

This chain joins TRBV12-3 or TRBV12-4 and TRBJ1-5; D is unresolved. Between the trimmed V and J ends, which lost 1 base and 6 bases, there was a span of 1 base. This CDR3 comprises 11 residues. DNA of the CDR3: TGTGCCAGCAGTTTAGGTCAGCCCCAGCATTTT. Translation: CASSLGQPQHF.

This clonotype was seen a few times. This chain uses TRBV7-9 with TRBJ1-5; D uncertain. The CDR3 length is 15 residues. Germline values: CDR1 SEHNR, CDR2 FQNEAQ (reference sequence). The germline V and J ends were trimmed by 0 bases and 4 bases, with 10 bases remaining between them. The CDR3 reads CASSLAGEGNQPQHF. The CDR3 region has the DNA TGTGCCAGCAGCTTAGCGGGCGAGGGTAATCAGCCCCAGCATTTT. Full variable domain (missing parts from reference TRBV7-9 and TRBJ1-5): DTGVSQNPRHKITKRGQNVTFRCDPISEHNRLYWYRQTLGQGPEFLTYFQNEAQLEKSRLLSDRFSAERPKGSFSTLEIQRTEQGDSAMYLCASSLAGEGNQPQHFGDGTRLSIL.

The CDR3 sequence is CASSSSGRVETQYF. DNA for the CDR3: TGTGCCAGCAGTTCCTCCGGGAGGGTGGAGACCCAGTACTTC. The V call is TRBV12-3 or TRBV12-4, the J call TRBJ2-5; 8 bases map to TRBD2. V shed 4 bases and J 5 bases; nucleotides not matched to a gene: 6. The CDR3 has 14 amino acids.

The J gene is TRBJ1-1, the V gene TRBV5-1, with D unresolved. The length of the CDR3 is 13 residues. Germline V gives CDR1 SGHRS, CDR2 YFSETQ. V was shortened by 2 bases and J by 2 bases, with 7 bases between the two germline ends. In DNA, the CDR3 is TGCGCCAGCAGCTTCGAGGGAAACACTGAAGCTTTCTTT. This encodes CASSFEGNTEAFF.

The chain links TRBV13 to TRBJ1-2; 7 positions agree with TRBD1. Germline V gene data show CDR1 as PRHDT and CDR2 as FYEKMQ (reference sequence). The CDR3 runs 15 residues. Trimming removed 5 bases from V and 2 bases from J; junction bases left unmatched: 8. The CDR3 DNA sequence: TGTGCCAGCAGCCCACCTGGACAGGAGAACTATGGCTACACCTTC. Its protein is CASSPPGQENYGYTF.

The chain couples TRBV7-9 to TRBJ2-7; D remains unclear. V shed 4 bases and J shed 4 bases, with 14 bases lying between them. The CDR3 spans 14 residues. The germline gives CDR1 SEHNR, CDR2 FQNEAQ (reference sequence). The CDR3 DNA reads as TGTGCCAGCAGCTCACTTCCGCTGGCGTACGAGCAGTACTTC. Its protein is CASSSLPLAYEQYF.

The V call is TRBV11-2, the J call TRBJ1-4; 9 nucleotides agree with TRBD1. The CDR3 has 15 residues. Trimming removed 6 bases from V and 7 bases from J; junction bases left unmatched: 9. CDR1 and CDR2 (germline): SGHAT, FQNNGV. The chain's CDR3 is CASRSLGQGSEKLFF. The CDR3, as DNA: TGTGCCAGCAGATCCCTGGGACAGGGCAGTGAAAAACTGTTTTTT.

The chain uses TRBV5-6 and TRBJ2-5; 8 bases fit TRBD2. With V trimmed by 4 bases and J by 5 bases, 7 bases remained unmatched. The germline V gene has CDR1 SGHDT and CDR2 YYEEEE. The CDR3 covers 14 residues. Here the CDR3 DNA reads TGTGCCAGCAGCACTGGACTAGCTCAGGAGACCCAGTACTTC. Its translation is CASSTGLAQETQYF.

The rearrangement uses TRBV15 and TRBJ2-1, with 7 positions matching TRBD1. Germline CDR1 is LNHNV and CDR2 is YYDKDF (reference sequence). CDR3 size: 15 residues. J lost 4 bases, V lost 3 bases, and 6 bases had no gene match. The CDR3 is CATSRPRDRYNEQFF. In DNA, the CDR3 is TGTGCCACCAGCAGGCCCAGGGACAGATACAATGAGCAGTTCTTC.

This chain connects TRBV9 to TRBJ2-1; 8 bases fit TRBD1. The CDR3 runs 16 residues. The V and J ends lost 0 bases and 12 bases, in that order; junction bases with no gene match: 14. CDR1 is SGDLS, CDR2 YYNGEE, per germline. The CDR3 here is CASSVAGQGAVRAQFF. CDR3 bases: TGTGCCAGCAGCGTAGCTGGGCAGGGGGCCGTACGTGCGCAGTTCTTC.

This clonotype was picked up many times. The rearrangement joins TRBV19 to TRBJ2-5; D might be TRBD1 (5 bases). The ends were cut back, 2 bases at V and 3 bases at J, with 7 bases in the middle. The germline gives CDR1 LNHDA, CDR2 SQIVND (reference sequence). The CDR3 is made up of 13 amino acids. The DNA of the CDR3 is TGTGCCAGTAGTATAACAGGAAAAGAGACCCAGTACTTC. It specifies CASSITGKETQYF. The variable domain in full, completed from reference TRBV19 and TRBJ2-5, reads DGGITQSPKYLFRKEGQNVTLSCEQNLNHDAMYWYRQDPGQGLRLIYYSQIVNDFQKGDIAEGYSVSREKKESFPLTVTSAQKNPTAFYLCASSITGKETQYFGPGTRLLVL.

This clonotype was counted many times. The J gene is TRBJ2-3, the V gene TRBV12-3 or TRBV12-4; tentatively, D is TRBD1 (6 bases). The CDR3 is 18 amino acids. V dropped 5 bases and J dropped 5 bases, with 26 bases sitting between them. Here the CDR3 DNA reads TGTGCCAGCAGTCCTCCCGGAACAGGGTTCTTCGGGGTAGATACGCAGTATTTT. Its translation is CASSPPGTGFFGVDTQYF.

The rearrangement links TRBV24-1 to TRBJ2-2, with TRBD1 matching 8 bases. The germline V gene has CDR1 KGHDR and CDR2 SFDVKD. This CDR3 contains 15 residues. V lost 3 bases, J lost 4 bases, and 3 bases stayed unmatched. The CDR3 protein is CATSDIGTGTGELFF. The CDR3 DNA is TGTGCCACCAGTGATATAGGGACAGGCACCGGGGAGCTGTTTTTT.

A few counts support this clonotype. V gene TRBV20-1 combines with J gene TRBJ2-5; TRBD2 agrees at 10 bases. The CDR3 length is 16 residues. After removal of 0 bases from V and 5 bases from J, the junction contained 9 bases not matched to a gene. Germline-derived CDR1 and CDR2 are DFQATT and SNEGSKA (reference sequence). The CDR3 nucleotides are TGCAGTGCTAGAGATCAAATTAGCGGGAGGAGTGAGACCCAGTACTTC. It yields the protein CSARDQISGRSETQYF.

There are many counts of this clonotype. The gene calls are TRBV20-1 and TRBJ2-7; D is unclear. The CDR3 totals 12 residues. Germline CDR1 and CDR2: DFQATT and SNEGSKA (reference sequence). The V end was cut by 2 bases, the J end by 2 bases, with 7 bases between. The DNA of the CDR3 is TGCAGTGCTAGACTAGGTCCCTACGAGCAGTACTTC. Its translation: CSARLGPYEQYF.

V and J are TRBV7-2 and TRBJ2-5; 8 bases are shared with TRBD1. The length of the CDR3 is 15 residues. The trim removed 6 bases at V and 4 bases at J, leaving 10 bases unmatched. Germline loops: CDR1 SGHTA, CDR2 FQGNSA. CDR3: CASSPGQGRGETQYF. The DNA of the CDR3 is TGTGCCAGCAGTCCCGGACAGGGTCGGGGAGAGACCCAGTACTTC.

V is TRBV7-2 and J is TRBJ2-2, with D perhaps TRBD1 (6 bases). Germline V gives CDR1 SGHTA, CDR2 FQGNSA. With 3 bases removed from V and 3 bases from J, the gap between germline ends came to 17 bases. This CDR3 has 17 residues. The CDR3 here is CASSLSQRQVHTGELFF. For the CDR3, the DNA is TGTGCCAGCAGCTTGAGTCAACGACAGGTCCACACCGGGGAGCTGTTTTTT. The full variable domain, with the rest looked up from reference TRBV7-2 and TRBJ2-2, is GAGVSQSPSNKVTEKGKDVELRCDPISGHTALYWYRQSLGQGLEFLIYFQGNSAPDKSGLPSDRFSAERTGGSVSTLTIQRTQQEDSAVYLCASSLSQRQVHTGELFFGEGSRLTVL.